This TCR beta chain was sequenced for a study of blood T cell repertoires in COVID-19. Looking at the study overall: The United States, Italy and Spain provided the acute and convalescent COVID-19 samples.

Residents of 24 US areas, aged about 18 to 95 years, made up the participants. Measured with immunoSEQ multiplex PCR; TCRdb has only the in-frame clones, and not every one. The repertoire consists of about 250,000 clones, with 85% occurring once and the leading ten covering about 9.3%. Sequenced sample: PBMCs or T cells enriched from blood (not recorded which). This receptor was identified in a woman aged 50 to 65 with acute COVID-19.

This chain's CDR3 is CSGCTSGGGHEQFF. CDR3 bases: TGCAGCGGGTGCACTAGCGGGGGTGGGCATGAGCAGTTCTTC. The chain uses TRBV29-1 and TRBJ2-1, with 11 positions matching TRBD2. The CDR3 contains 14 residues. Germline CDR1 is SQVTM and CDR2 is ANQGSEA. V lost 7 bases and J lost 8; bases outside the gene matches: 10.